These 24 T cell receptor beta chains share one sample of origin, sequenced in a study of blood T cell repertoires in COVID-19. Data came from immunoSEQ multiplex PCR; TCRdb stores just in-frame clones and leaves some out. The data hold about 190,000 clones, with about 81% observed a single time. The sample consisted of PBMCs or T cells enriched from blood (not recorded which). These receptor sequences come from a woman aged 30 to 39 who had recovered from COVID-19.

The rearrangement uses TRBV28 and TRBJ1-5, with D maybe TRBD1 (5 bases). CDR1 is MDHEN, CDR2 SYDVKM, per germline. Trimming removed 2 bases from V and 4 bases from J, with 9 bases in between. The CDR3 consists of 14 residues. Here the CDR3 reads CASSLVGGNQPQHF. The CDR3 DNA reads TGTGCCAGCAGTTTAGTTGGGGGGAATCAGCCCCAGCATTTT.

The J gene is TRBJ1-5, the V gene TRBV29-1; 7 positions agree with TRBD1. The germline V gene encodes CDR1 SQVTM and CDR2 ANQGSEA. J was trimmed by 9 bases and V by 7 bases; bases with no gene match: 15. This CDR3 comprises 14 residues. DNA of the CDR3: TGCAGCGCAAAACAGGGGCTTCAGGACTTGCCCCAGCATTTT. Translated, it gives CSAKQGLQDLPQHF.

The chain is built from TRBV18 and TRBJ1-6, with 7 nucleotides matching TRBD1. From germline, CDR1 is KGHSH and CDR2 LQKENI. The length of the CDR3 is 15 residues. Germline trimming cut 3 bases from V and 7 bases from J; bases unmatched to any gene: 6. The DNA of the CDR3 is TGTGCCAGCTCACCCGGGGACAGTCGGAATTCACCCCTCCACTTT. Amino acid sequence: CASSPGDSRNSPLHF.

The rearrangement uses TRBV19 and TRBJ1-5; 7 nucleotides match TRBD1. V shed 7 bases and J 3 bases; nucleotides not matched to a gene: 6. Germline V gene lookup returns CDR1 LNHDA and CDR2 SQIVND (reference sequence). The CDR3 consists of 14 residues. CDR3 amino acids: CASTPGQNNQPQHF. CDR3 coding DNA: TGTGCCAGTACCCCGGGACAGAACAATCAGCCCCAGCATTTT.

The J gene is TRBJ2-1, the V gene TRBV5-1; TRBD1 aligns across 8 bases. The CDR3 consists of 15 residues. V shed 3 bases, J shed 7 bases, and the junction held 9 bases outside the gene matches. From germline, CDR1 is SGHRS and CDR2 YFSETQ. The CDR3 DNA follows: TGCGCCAGCAGCTCTTCCGGACAGGGAAAAAATGAGCAGTTCTTC. It translates to CASSSSGQGKNEQFF.

This chain connects TRBV3-1 (or the pseudogene TRBV3-2) to TRBJ1-1; 9 bases map to TRBD1. The germline CDR1 and CDR2 sequences are LGHDT and YNNKEL (reference sequence). This CDR3 comprises 14 residues. The ends lost 6 bases at V and 1 base at J; junction bases unmatched: 3. CDR3 loop: CASRQGASNTEAFF. In DNA form, the CDR3 reads TGTGCCAGCAGACAGGGGGCTTCGAACACTGAAGCTTTCTTT.

The V gene is TRBV7-8, the J gene TRBJ1-5; D is possibly TRBD1 (5 bases). Germline assignment: CDR1 SGHVS and CDR2 FQNEAQ. This CDR3 has 17 amino acids. Trimming removed 2 bases from V and 3 bases from J, with 17 bases in between. CDR3 sequence reads: CASSLWGSSYNNQPQHF. The CDR3 DNA sequence: TGTGCCAGCAGCTTATGGGGCAGCTCCTATAACAATCAGCCCCAGCATTTT. Complete variable domain (other parts from reference TRBV7-8 and TRBJ1-5): GAGVSQSPRYKVAKRGQDVALRCDPISGHVSLFWYQQALGQGPEFLTYFQNEAQLDKSGLPSDRFFAERPEGSVSTLKIQRTQQEDSAVYLCASSLWGSSYNNQPQHFGDGTRLSIL.

This chain links TRBV18 with TRBJ2-7; the match to TRBD1 covers 7 bases. The length of the CDR3 is 15 residues. V shed 3 bases, J shed 7 bases, and the junction held 12 bases outside the gene matches. Germline V gene sequence: CDR1 KGHSH, CDR2 LQKENI. The CDR3 loop is CASSPSLRGPWEQYF. In nucleotides, the CDR3 is TGTGCCAGCTCACCGTCATTGAGGGGGCCGTGGGAGCAGTACTTC.

The chain couples TRBV5-1 to TRBJ2-2; possibly TRBD1 for D (6 bases). Trimming took 6 bases from V and 1 from J, leaving 10 bases between them. This CDR3 has 14 residues. Germline CDR1 and CDR2: SGHRS and YFSETQ. The CDR3 sequence: CASTSTGNTGELFF. The CDR3 DNA reads TGCGCCAGCACATCGACAGGGAACACCGGGGAGCTGTTTTTT.

This clone showed up just a few times. V and J are TRBV7-3 and TRBJ2-1; 9 bases align to TRBD1. The V gene's germline CDR1 is SGHTA and CDR2 FQGTGA. The trim removed 4 bases at V and 10 bases at J, leaving 5 bases unmatched. CDR3 size: 13 residues. The CDR3 sequence is CASSYLQGAEQFF. In nucleotides, the CDR3 is TGTGCCAGCAGCTATTTACAGGGGGCAGAGCAGTTCTTC.

The rearrangement uses TRBV29-1 and TRBJ2-3, with D perhaps matching TRBD2 (5 bases). CDR1 is SQVTM and CDR2 is ANQGSEA in the germline V gene. The CDR3 runs 10 residues. CDR3 coding DNA: TGCACCCACGGGGCAGATACGCAGTATTTT. Translation gives CTHGADTQYF.

The chain recombines TRBV10-1 with TRBJ2-1; 9 bases agree with TRBD2. The V segment lost 3 bases and the J segment 7 bases; nucleotides outside the gene matches: 10. This CDR3 spans 16 amino acids. The germline CDR1 and CDR2 sequences are WNHNN and SYGVQD (reference sequence). CDR3 residues: CASSDPPAGGFNEQFF. The CDR3 DNA is TGCGCCAGCAGTGACCCCCCGGCGGGGGGGTTTAATGAGCAGTTCTTC.

This clone was seen only once. The chain carries TRBV18 and TRBJ2-1; D is perhaps TRBD1 (5 bases). The CDR3 consists of 13 residues. CDR1 and CDR2 (germline): KGHSH, LQKENI. The V end was cut by 6 bases, the J end by 10 bases, with 16 bases between. CDR3: CASSPNRGNEQFF. The CDR3 DNA follows: TGTGCCAGCTCTCCGAATAGGGGAAACGAGCAGTTCTTC.

This clone has just a few counts. The rearrangement joins TRBV28 to TRBJ1-5; 8 bases are shared with TRBD1. This CDR3 is built from 15 residues. Trimming at V came to 5 bases and at J to 6 bases, leaving 9 bases not matched to a gene. The germline V gene encodes CDR1 MDHEN and CDR2 SYDVKM. CDR3 protein: CASSIRTGRAQPQHF. The CDR3 DNA reads TGTGCCAGCAGTATAAGGACAGGGAGGGCTCAGCCCCAGCATTTT.

Of note for this clone: The identical CDR3 is also encoded by other nucleotide sequences in the sample. The genes are TRBV5-5 and TRBJ1-2, with D unclear. The V gene lost 3 bases and the J gene lost 5 bases, with 5 bases spanning the gap. This CDR3 region has 11 residues. Germline-derived CDR1 and CDR2 are SGHKS and YYEKEE (reference sequence). The DNA for the CDR3 is TGTGCCAGCAGCTCCTCTTATGGCTACACCTTC. This translates into CASSSSYGYTF.

This clone was counted between two and nine times. The chain combines TRBV10-3 with TRBJ2-1; possibly TRBD2 for D (5 bases). The CDR3 consists of 13 residues. The V gene lost 6 bases and the J gene lost 7 bases, with 13 bases spanning the gap. Germline assignment: CDR1 ENHRY and CDR2 SYGVKD. CDR3 sequence reads: CAIRDSKVNEQFF. The CDR3 nucleotides read TGTGCCATCAGGGACTCGAAGGTAAATGAGCAGTTCTTC.

The CDR3 is CASSAGTGGEKLFF. The DNA for the CDR3 is TGCGCCAGCAGTGCAGGGACAGGGGGCGAAAAACTGTTTTTT. The chain uses TRBV10-1 and TRBJ1-4; TRBD1 matches 12 bases. V trimming: 4 bases; J trimming: 8 bases; junction bases outside the gene matches: 2. The germline V gene has CDR1 WNHNN and CDR2 SYGVQD (reference sequence). The CDR3 sequence is 14 residues long.

The chain links TRBV21-1 to TRBJ2-4; the table's D call, TRBD2, was not checked against the DNA. TRBV21-1 is labeled a pseudogene. This CDR3 is 14 amino acids long. The CDR3 DNA reads as TGTGCCAGCACCCGGGAGTGTTTGAAAAACATTCAGTACTTC. Protein product: CASTRECLKNIQYF.

This chain uses TRBV30 with TRBJ1-1; D may be TRBD1 (6 bases). The CDR3 runs to 14 residues. Between the trimmed V and J ends, which lost 4 bases and 4 bases, there was a span of 16 bases. Germline CDR1 is GTSNPN and CDR2 is SVGIG (reference sequence). This CDR3 is CAWNPVDRFTEAFF. CDR3 in DNA: TGTGCCTGGAACCCAGTTGACAGGTTCACTGAAGCTTTCTTT.

The chain combines TRBV5-1 with TRBJ2-3; D might be TRBD1 (6 bases). This CDR3 is built from 15 residues. CDR1 is SGHRS and CDR2 is YFSETQ in the germline V gene. The ends were cut back, 7 bases at V and 1 base at J, with 16 bases in the middle. CDR3 in DNA: TGCGCCAGCGGCGCAGGGGTAATTGGCACAGATACGCAGTATTTT. It specifies CASGAGVIGTDTQYF. The full variable domain, in which reference TRBV5-1 and TRBJ2-3 provide the parts outside the CDR3, is KAGVTQTPRYLIKTRGQQVTLSCSPISGHRSVSWYQQTPGQGLQFLFEYFSETQRNKGNFPGRFSGRQFSNSRSEMNVSTLELGDSALYLCASGAGVIGTDTQYFGPGTRLTVL.

This clone has only a few counts. V and J are TRBV4-1 and TRBJ1-2, with D uncertain. The germline gives CDR1 MGHRA, CDR2 YSYEKL. V gave up 0 bases and J gave up 8 bases, with 10 bases separating them. The CDR3 is 13 residues long. The CDR3 loop reads CASSQDQSTGYTF. The CDR3 DNA follows: TGCGCCAGCAGCCAAGACCAATCGACAGGCTACACCTTC.

This chain joins TRBV19 and TRBJ2-3; 9 bases match TRBD2. In germline, CDR1 is LNHDA, CDR2 SQIVND (reference sequence). V shed 5 bases, J shed 0 bases, and the junction held 6 bases outside the gene matches. The CDR3 spans 16 residues. In DNA, the CDR3 is TGTGCCAGTAGTCCCTATGGGACTAGCAGCACAGATACGCAGTATTTT. It yields the protein CASSPYGTSSTDTQYF.

The chain recombines TRBV10-3 with TRBJ1-4; D is perhaps TRBD1 (5 bases). CDR3 length: 16 amino acids. Germline CDR1 is ENHRY and CDR2 is SYGVKD. The V and J ends lost 4 bases and 4 bases respectively, with 16 bases between them. The CDR3 is CAISVGDSALNEKLFF. The CDR3 DNA reads TGTGCCATCAGTGTAGGAGACAGCGCACTTAATGAAAAACTGTTTTTT.

This clone was seen just once. The chain links TRBV28 to TRBJ1-3; D unclear. CDR1 is MDHEN, CDR2 SYDVKM, per germline. V was cut by 0 bases and J by 7 bases, with 13 bases left in between. CDR3 size: 15 residues. CDR3 sequence (DNA): TGTGCCAGCAGTTTATGGGGGAGGGATCGCAACACCATATATTTT. It codes for CASSLWGRDRNTIYF.